This T cell receptor beta chain was identified in a study of blood T cell repertoires in COVID-19. Study background: Sites in the United States, Italy and Spain provided acute and convalescent COVID-19 samples. T cells, B-cell-depleted T cells, or PBMCs provided the cDNA or gDNA that served as material.

Original analysis: Amplification from reference gene primers served as the basis for estimated nucleated cell counts. The assay was immunoSEQ multiplex PCR, and TCRdb's table has in-frame clones only and misses some. The V and J calls and the clone size are those of that table, but D and trimming were determined from the DNA. The sample lists around 160,000 clones; just under 85% were seen once. This clone turned up a few times. What was sequenced was peripheral blood. This receptor was obtained from a woman in her forties with active or convalescent COVID-19.

CDR3 residues: CASSQAGDFAELFF. CDR3 nucleotide sequence: TGCGCCAGCAGCCAAGCAGGGGATTTCGCAGAACTGTTTTTT. The V call is TRBV4-1, the J call TRBJ1-4, with D possibly being TRBD1 (6 bases). V shed 1 base and J shed 12 bases, with 15 bases lying between them. Germline V lookup: CDR1 MGHRA, CDR2 YSYEKL. There are 14 residues in the CDR3.